The 24 T cell receptor beta chains presented below share a single source sample, sequenced in a study of OX40 agonist ivuxolimab in advanced cancers. Produced via immunoSEQ multiplex PCR; TCRdb's table is partial and in-frame only. The sample consists of tens of thousands of clones, approximately 91% of them appearing once. This material consisted of CD4+ or CD8+ T cells sorted from blood, taken in a trial of the OX40 agonist ivuxolimab. The receptors originated from an adult with an advanced solid tumor such as melanoma, head and neck, liver or kidney cancer.

The rearrangement uses TRBV30 and TRBJ2-3, with a weak D call TRBD2 (7 bases). This CDR3 has 14 amino acids. Trimming left V 2 bases short and J 6 bases short, with 15 bases between. CDR1 GTSNPN and CDR2 SVGIG come from the germline V gene (reference sequence). CDR3 bases: TGTGCCTGGAGTCGGAGCGGGACAACGGATACGCAGTATTTT. Its translation: CAWSRSGTTDTQYF.

The rearrangement joins TRBV7-8 to TRBJ2-1; D uncertain. CDR3 length: 15 residues. Deletions cut 1 base from V and 0 bases from J, with 7 bases between. Germline V gives CDR1 SGHVS, CDR2 FQNEAQ. The CDR3 loop reads CASSLDRSSYNEQFF. In DNA, the CDR3 is TGTGCCAGCAGCTTAGATAGAAGCTCCTACAATGAGCAGTTCTTC. Variable domain in full (rest from reference TRBV7-8 and TRBJ2-1): GAGVSQSPRYKVAKRGQDVALRCDPISGHVSLFWYQQALGQGPEFLTYFQNEAQLDKSGLPSDRFFAERPEGSVSTLKIQRTQQEDSAVYLCASSLDRSSYNEQFFGPGTRLTVL.

The J gene is TRBJ2-5, the V gene TRBV15; 7 positions agree with TRBD1. The end of the DNA is better explained by TRBJ2-7, so the J call may be wrong. CDR3 size: 15 residues. Germline lookup yields CDR1 LNHNV and CDR2 YYDKDF (reference sequence). CDR3 in amino acids: CATSRSGTAEYEQYF. CDR3 nucleotides: TGTGCCACCAGCAGATCCGGGACAGCGGAATACGAGCAGTACTTC.

The genes are TRBV19 and TRBJ1-2; 8 bases match TRBD1. This CDR3 region has 16 residues. Germline CDR1 and CDR2: LNHDA and SQIVND (reference sequence). V dropped 3 bases and J dropped 4; count of bases not matched to a gene: 10. CDR3 region: CASSILPGQGSYGYTF. The CDR3 DNA reads TGTGCCAGTAGTATTCTCCCCGGACAGGGAAGCTATGGCTACACCTTC.

The chain has TRBV5-1 and TRBJ2-2, with TRBD1 identical over 9 bases. CDR3 length: 15 residues. The V and J ends lost 7 bases and 4 bases, in that order; junction bases with no gene match: 8. Germline CDR1 reads SGHRS; CDR2 reads YFSETQ. CDR3 loop: CASQLQGAVTGELFF. Written as DNA, the CDR3 is TGCGCCAGCCAGCTACAGGGGGCGGTCACCGGGGAGCTGTTTTTT. The complete variable domain, with remaining parts taken from reference TRBV5-1 and TRBJ2-2, reads KAGVTQTPRYLIKTRGQQVTLSCSPISGHRSVSWYQQTPGQGLQFLFEYFSETQRNKGNFPGRFSGRQFSNSRSEMNVSTLELGDSALYLCASQLQGAVTGELFFGEGSRLTVL.

The V and J genes are TRBV5-1 and TRBJ2-1, with TRBD2 matching over 14 bases. Germline V gene lookup returns CDR1 SGHRS and CDR2 YFSETQ. V shed 4 bases and J 4 bases; nucleotides not matched to a gene: 13. The CDR3 is 19 residues long. CDR3 in DNA: TGCGCCAGCAGCACTAGTACGAGGACTAGCGGGAGGAGATACAATGAGCAGTTCTTC. Translated: CASSTSTRTSGRRYNEQFF. The variable domain in full, with the rest retrieved from reference TRBV5-1 and TRBJ2-1, is KAGVTQTPRYLIKTRGQQVTLSCSPISGHRSVSWYQQTPGQGLQFLFEYFSETQRNKGNFPGRFSGRQFSNSRSEMNVSTLELGDSALYLCASSTSTRTSGRRYNEQFFGPGTRLTVL.

The rearrangement uses TRBV30 and TRBJ2-2; D uncertain. With 3 bases removed from V and 2 bases from J, the gap between germline ends came to 10 bases. CDR1 and CDR2 (germline): GTSNPN, SVGIG (reference sequence). The CDR3 loop spans 14 amino acids. CDR3: CAWRQYPNTGELFF. In DNA, the CDR3 is TGTGCCTGGAGACAATACCCAAACACCGGGGAGCTGTTTTTT.

Concerning this clone itself: Different DNA sequences within this sample yield the same CDR3. The rearrangement links TRBV18 to TRBJ2-2, with 11 positions matching TRBD2. The CDR3 length is 16 residues. Looked up from germline, CDR1 is KGHSH and CDR2 is LQKENI. After removal of 3 bases from V and 1 base from J, the junction contained 1 base not matched to a gene. The CDR3 nucleotides are TGTGCCAGCTCACCCGGGACTAGCGGGAACACCGGGGAGCTGTTTTTT. It yields the protein CASSPGTSGNTGELFF.

The chain combines TRBV6-5 with TRBJ2-3; D is unclear. The CDR3 spans 16 residues. Germline V CDR1 and CDR2: MNHEY, SVGAGI. V lost 0 bases, J lost 0 bases, and 10 bases lay in between. CDR3: CASSYSNYPSTDTQYF. CDR3 DNA sequence: TGTGCCAGCAGTTACTCGAACTATCCTAGCACAGATACGCAGTATTTT.

The genes are TRBV6-1 and TRBJ1-2; D perhaps matches TRBD1 (6 bases). V gave up 10 bases and J gave up 7 bases, with 22 bases separating them. Germline V gene sequence: CDR1 MNHNS, CDR2 SASEGT. CDR3 length: 14 amino acids. CDR3 sequence reads: CAIFNADSRGGYTF. For the CDR3, the DNA is TGTGCCATCTTCAACGCGGACAGCCGAGGTGGCTACACCTTC.

This CDR3 reads CASSPPIRAGGTQYF. CDR3 in DNA: TGTGCCAGCTCACCACCGATCCGAGCGGGTGGTACGCAGTATTTT. J is TRBJ2-3 and V is TRBV18, with a tentative D call TRBD2 (6 bases). Looked up from germline, CDR1 is KGHSH and CDR2 is LQKENI. The CDR3 contains 15 residues. V lost 0 bases, J lost 8 bases, and 15 bases lay in between.

This chain links TRBV7-2 with TRBJ2-6, with 7 bases matching TRBD2. J lost 1 base, V lost 4 bases, and 4 bases had no gene match. CDR1 and CDR2 from the germline V gene are SGHTA and FQGNSA. This CDR3 comprises 16 residues. The CDR3 here is CASSSLGGSGANVLTF. DNA of the CDR3: TGTGCCAGCAGCTCGTTGGGGGGGTCTGGGGCCAACGTCCTGACTTTC.

The V gene is TRBV6-6, the J gene TRBJ1-5; no clear D gene. The CDR3 spans 14 residues. Germline lookup yields CDR1 MNHNY and CDR2 SVGAGI (reference sequence). Trimming pared 4 bases from V and 4 bases from J, leaving 11 bases between. The CDR3 protein is CASSSHGDNQPQHF. The CDR3, as DNA: TGTGCCAGCAGTTCCCACGGAGATAATCAGCCCCAGCATTTT.

The chain couples TRBV11-2 to TRBJ2-2; 9 bases align to TRBD2. The CDR3 length is 16 residues. Germline V gene sequence: CDR1 SGHAT, CDR2 FQNNGV. V gave up 4 bases and J gave up 4 bases; unmatched junction bases: 7. DNA of the CDR3: TGTGCCAGCAGCTCCCGCGGGAGGGCGGGCACCGGGGAGCTGTTTTTT. This translates into CASSSRGRAGTGELFF.

This rearrangement joins TRBV11-3 to TRBJ2-5, with 7 nucleotides matching TRBD2. Looked up from germline, CDR1 is SGHNT and CDR2 is YENEEA. Germline trimming cut 5 bases from V and 1 base from J; bases unmatched to any gene: 7. This CDR3 region has 15 residues. CDR3 sequence: CASSRGGNVQETQYF. The CDR3 nucleotides read TGTGCCAGCAGCCGCGGGGGTAACGTCCAAGAGACCCAGTACTTC.

To note about this clone: The junction shows a germline mismatch at one end, possibly a read error. The chain combines TRBV5-1 with TRBJ2-7; tentatively, D is TRBD2 (8 bases). The CDR3 sequence is 16 residues long. Per the germline V gene, CDR1 is SGHRS and CDR2 is YFSETQ. The CDR3 reads CASSPDRDGASGPEDF. CDR3 coding DNA: TGCGCCAGCAGCCCCGACAGGGATGGGGCTAGCGGGCCAGAAGACTTC.

Notes on this clone: At the DNA level, this CDR3 is encoded by other sequences in the same sample as well. This chain uses TRBV30 with TRBJ1-5; D gene uncertain. V was cut by 1 base and J by 5 bases, with 6 bases left in between. CDR3 length: 12 amino acids. From germline, CDR1 is GTSNPN and CDR2 SVGIG (reference sequence). CDR3 coding DNA: TGTGCCTGGAGTGGGACGGATCAGCCCCAGCATTTT. As protein: CAWSGTDQPQHF.

The chain combines TRBV5-1 with TRBJ1-2; D is ambiguous. In germline, CDR1 is SGHRS, CDR2 YFSETQ. The CDR3 contains 16 residues. The germline V and J ends were trimmed by 4 bases and 0 bases, with 16 bases remaining between them. This CDR3 is CASSPRGAATNYGYTF. In nucleotides, the CDR3 is TGCGCCAGCAGCCCCCGGGGTGCAGCAACTAACTATGGCTACACCTTC.

V and J are TRBV10-3 and TRBJ1-5; no firm D call. From germline, CDR1 is ENHRY and CDR2 SYGVKD. Trimming left V 8 bases short and J 0 bases short, with 8 bases between. The CDR3 has 13 amino acids. CDR3 protein: CAIAHDSNQPQHF. The CDR3 DNA reads as TGTGCCATCGCCCATGATAGCAATCAGCCCCAGCATTTT.

The J gene is TRBJ1-2, the V gene TRBV21-1; no check of the table's D call, TRBD1, against the DNA was made. TRBV21-1 is a recognized pseudogene. There are 15 residues in the CDR3. The CDR3 sequence is CASSMKIETGGGYTF. The CDR3 DNA reads as TGTGCCAGCAGCATGAAAATAGAAACAGGGGGTGGCTACACCTTC.

The chain employs TRBV7-9 and TRBJ2-7, with 8 bases that match TRBD1. Germline values: CDR1 SEHNR, CDR2 FQNEAQ (reference sequence). The trim removed 5 bases at V and 2 bases at J, leaving 8 bases unmatched. This CDR3 has 15 residues. The CDR3 region has the DNA TGTGCCAGCAGCCATAGAGGGGGACAGGCCTACGAGCAGTACTTC. Its translation is CASSHRGGQAYEQYF.

This clone showed up just once. CDR3 coding DNA: TGTGCCAGCAGCTTACCCGGGGGTAGGAGTGAGCAGTTCTTC. This sequence encodes CASSLPGGRSEQFF. The chain links TRBV7-9 to TRBJ2-1; D perhaps matches TRBD2 (6 bases). Germline CDR1 SEHNR, CDR2 FQNEAQ (reference sequence). Trimming took 2 bases from V and 9 from J, leaving 14 bases between them. CDR3 length: 14 amino acids.

The J gene is TRBJ2-1, the V gene TRBV19; 10 bases agree with TRBD2. The CDR3 extends over 15 amino acids. From germline, CDR1 is LNHDA and CDR2 SQIVND (reference sequence). Unmatched junction bases numbered 6, after V lost 3 bases and J lost 7 bases. CDR3 DNA: TGTGCCAGTAGTATGGTAGCGGGAGGTGGAAATGAGCAGTTCTTC. This gives the protein CASSMVAGGGNEQFF.

The gene calls are TRBV5-1 and TRBJ2-1; D is undetermined. V was cut by 3 bases and J by 3 bases, with 13 bases left in between. The germline CDR1 and CDR2 sequences are SGHRS and YFSETQ. The CDR3 length is 15 residues. In DNA form, the CDR3 reads TGCGCCAGCAGCTCCGACGTGACTCTCTACAATGAGCAGTTCTTC. This sequence encodes CASSSDVTLYNEQFF.